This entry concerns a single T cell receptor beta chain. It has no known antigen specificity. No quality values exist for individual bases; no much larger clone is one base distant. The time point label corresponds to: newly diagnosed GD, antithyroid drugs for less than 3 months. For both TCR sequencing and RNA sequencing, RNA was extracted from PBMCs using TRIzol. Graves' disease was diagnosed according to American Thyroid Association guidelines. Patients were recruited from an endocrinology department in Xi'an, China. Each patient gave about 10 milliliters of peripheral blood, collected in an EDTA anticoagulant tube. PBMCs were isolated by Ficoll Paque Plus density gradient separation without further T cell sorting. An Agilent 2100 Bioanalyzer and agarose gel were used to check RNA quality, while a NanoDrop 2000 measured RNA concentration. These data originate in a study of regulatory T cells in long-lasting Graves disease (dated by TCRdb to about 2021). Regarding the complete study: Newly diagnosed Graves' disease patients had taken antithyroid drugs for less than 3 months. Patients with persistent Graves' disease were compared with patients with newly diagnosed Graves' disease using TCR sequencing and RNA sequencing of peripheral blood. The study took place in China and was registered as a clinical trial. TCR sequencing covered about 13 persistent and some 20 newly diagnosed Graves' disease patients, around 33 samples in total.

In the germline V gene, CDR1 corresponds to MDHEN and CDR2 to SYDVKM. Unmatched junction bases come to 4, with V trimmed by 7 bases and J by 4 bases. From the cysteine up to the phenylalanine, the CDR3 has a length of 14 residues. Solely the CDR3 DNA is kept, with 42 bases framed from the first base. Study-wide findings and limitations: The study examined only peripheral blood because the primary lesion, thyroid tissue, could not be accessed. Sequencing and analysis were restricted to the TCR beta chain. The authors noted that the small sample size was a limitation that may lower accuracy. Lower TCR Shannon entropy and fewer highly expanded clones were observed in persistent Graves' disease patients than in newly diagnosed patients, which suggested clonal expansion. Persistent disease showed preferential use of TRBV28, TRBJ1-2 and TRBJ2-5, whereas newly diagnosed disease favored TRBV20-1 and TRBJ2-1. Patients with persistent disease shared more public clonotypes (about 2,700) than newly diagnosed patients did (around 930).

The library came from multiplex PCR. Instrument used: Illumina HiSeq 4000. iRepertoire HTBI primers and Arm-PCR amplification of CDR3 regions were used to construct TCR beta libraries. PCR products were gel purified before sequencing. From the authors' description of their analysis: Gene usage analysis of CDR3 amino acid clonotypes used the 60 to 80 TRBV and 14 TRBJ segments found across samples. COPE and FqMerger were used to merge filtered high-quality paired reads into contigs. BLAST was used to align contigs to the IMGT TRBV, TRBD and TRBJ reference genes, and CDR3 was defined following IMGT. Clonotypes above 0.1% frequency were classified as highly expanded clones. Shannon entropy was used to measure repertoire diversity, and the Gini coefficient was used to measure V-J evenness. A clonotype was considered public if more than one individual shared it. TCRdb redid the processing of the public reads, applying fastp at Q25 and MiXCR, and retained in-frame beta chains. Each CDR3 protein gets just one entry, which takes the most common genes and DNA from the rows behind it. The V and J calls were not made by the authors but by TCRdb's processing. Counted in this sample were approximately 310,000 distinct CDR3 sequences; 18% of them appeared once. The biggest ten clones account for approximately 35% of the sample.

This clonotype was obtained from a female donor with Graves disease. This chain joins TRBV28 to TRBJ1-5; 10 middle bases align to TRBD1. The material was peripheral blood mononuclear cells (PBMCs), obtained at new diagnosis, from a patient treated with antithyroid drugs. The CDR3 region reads CASTTGQGNQPQHF. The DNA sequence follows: TGTGCCAGCACCACGGGACAGGGGAATCAGCCCCAGCATTTT.